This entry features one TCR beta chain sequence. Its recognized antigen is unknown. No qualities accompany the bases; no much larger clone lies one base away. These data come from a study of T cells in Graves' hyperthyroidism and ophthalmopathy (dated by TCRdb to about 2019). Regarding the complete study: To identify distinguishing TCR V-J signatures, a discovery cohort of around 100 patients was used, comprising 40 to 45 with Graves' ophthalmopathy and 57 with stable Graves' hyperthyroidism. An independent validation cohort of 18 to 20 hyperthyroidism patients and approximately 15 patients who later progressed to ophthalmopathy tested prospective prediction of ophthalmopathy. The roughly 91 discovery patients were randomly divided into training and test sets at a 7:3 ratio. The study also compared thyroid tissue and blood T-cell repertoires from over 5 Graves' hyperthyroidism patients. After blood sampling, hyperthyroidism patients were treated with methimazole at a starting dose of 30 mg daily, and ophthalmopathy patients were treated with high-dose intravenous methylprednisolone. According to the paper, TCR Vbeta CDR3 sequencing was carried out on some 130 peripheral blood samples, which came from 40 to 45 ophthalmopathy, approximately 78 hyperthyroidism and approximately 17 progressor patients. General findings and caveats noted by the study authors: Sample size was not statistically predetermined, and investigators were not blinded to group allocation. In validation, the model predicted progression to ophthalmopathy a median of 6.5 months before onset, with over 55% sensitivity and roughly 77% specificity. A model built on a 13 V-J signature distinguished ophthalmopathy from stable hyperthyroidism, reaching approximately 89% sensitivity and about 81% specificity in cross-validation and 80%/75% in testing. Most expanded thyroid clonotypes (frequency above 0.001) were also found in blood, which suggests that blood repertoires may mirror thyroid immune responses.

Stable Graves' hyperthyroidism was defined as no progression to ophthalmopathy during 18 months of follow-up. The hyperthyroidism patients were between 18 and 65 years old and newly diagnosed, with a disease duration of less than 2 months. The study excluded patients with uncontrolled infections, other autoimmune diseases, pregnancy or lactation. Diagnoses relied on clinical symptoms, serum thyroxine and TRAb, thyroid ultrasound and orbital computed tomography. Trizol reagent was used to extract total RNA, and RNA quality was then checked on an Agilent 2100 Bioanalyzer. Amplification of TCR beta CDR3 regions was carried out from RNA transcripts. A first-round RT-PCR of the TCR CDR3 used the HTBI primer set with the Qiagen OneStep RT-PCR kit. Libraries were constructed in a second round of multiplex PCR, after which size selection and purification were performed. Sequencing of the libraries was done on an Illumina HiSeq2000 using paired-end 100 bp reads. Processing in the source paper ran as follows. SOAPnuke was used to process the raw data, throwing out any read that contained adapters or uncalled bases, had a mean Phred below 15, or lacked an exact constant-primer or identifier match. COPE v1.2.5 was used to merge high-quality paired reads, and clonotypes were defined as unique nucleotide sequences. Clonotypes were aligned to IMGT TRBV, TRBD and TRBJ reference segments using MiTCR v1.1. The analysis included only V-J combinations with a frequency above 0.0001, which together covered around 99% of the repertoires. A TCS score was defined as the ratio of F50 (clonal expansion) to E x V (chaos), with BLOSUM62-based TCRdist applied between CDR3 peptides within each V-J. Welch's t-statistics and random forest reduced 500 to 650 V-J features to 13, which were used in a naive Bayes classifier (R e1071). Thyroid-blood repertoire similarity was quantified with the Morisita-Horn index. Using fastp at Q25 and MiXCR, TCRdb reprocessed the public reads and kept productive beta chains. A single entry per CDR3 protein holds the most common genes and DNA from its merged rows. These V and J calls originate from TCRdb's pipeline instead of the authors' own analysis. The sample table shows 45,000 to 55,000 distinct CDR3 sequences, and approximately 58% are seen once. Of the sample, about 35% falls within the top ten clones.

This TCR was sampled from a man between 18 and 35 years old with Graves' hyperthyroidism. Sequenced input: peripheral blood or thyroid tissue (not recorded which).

The nucleotide sequence reads as follows: TGTGCCATCGGAGGGACAACTTTGGGCGAGCAGTACTTC. It codes for CAIGGTTLGEQYF. In this chain, TRBV10-3 is recombined with TRBJ2-7; the D segment might be TRBD1 or TRBD2, since each matches 6 bases. The CDR3 spans 13 residues, from the cysteine through the phenylalanine. Left in the record is the CDR3 DNA by itself, 39 bases read in frame from the first base. CDR1 ENHRY and CDR2 SYGVKD are derived from the germline V gene. V is shortened by 8 bases, J by 6 bases, and the region joining them spans 17 bases.